This T cell receptor beta chain was recorded in a study of T cell repertoires in cytomegalovirus infection (dated by TCRdb to 2018 to 2020). About the study as a whole: Because public TCR beta signatures pointed to carriage of CMV infection together with the matching HLA type, the HLA type of each donor mattered for the analysis.

Sequencing relied on an Illumina HiSeq 1500. The raw public reads went through TCRdb reprocessing: fastp at Q25, MiXCR clone calling, in-frame beta chains kept. Rows are unified per CDR3 protein, each entry keeping the most common DNA and genes. Here the sample has hundreds of thousands of distinct CDR3 sequences; less than 40% occur a single time. The ten largest clones add up to 2.5% to 3% of the sample. Clipping removes 0 bases from V and 5 bases from J, with 7 as the unmatched junction base count. CDR1 and CDR2 are drawn from the germline V gene (reference sequence): DFQATT, SNEGSKA. The CDR3 contains 16 residues, cysteine and phenylalanine counted. CDR3 DNA is the only sequence kept; it has 48 bases, read in frame from the first base. The investigation overall reported the following: In both this cohort and an independent roughly 330-donor cohort, the cumulative frequency of public TCR beta family members distinguished carriers of CMV infection plus the relevant HLA type. The ex vivo response was dominated by HLA-C-restricted CMV-specific TCR beta clonotypes, which also provided the single most frequent clonotype in two of eight donors.

As regards this clonotype: Its antigen is currently not known. No per-base quality is available; no much larger clone lies one base away.

The specimen sequenced was PBMCs. The rearrangement joined TRBV20-1 to TRBJ2-2, with 9 bases aligning to TRBD2. This clonotype originated in a human donor in good health (CMV status not recorded). Some clones in this sample may be carry-over from other donors' samples. The CDR3 region has the sequence CSAREAGGPSTGELFF. The nucleotide sequence reads as follows: TGCAGTGCTAGAGAGGCGGGAGGGCCCTCGACCGGGGAGCTGTTTTTT.